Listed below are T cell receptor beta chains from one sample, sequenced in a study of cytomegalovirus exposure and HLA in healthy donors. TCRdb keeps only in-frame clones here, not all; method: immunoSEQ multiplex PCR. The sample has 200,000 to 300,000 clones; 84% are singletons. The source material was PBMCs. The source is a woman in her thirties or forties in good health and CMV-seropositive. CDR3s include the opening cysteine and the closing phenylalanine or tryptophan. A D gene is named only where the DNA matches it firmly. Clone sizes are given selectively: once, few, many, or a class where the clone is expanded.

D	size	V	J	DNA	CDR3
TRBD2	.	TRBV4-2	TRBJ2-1	TGTGCCAGCAGCCAAGATCCAGCGGGGGTCTACAATGAGCAGTTCTTC	CASSQDPAGVYNEQFF
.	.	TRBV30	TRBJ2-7	TGTGCCTGGAGTGTTGGGCAGGGAACCTACGAGCAGTACTTC	CAWSVGQGTYEQYF
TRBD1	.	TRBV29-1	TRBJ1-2	TGCAGCGTTGATCAGGGGGCGGGCTATGGCTACACCTTC	CSVDQGAGYGYTF
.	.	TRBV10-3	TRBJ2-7	TGTGCCATCATGACGGAGTACGAGCAGTACTTC	CAIMTEYEQYF
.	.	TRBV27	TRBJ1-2	TGTGCCAGCAGTTCCATACAGGACAACTATGGCTACACCTTC	CASSSIQDNYGYTF
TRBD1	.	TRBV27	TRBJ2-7	TGTGCCACCGGGACAGGGTCATCCTACGAGCAGTACTTC	CATGTGSSYEQYF
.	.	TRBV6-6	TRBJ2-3	TGTGCCAGCAGTTACTCCCCGGACTCCTCCAGTTATTATTTT	CASSYSPDSSSYYF
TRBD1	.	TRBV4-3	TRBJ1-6	TGCGCCAGCAGCCCGGGGACAGGGGGCTTTAATTCACCCCTCCACTTT	CASSPGTGGFNSPLHF
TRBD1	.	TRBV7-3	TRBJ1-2	TGTGCCAGCAGCTTACGACAGGGCGATGGCTACACCTTC	CASSLRQGDGYTF
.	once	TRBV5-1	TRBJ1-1	TGCGCCAGCAGACTTGGGAACACTGAAGCTTTCTTT	CASRLGNTEAFF
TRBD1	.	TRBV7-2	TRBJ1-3	TGTGCCAGCAGCTTCGCTGCGGGGACAGGGACTGGAAACACCATATATTTT	CASSFAAGTGTGNTIYF
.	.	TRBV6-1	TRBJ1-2	TGTGCCAGCAGTACTGCAGACAGGCTCTGGGGCTACACCTTC	CASSTADRLWGYTF
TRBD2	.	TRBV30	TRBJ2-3	TGTGCCTGGAGTGTACAGTTGTTGTATGGGACTAGCGGGCCCACAGATACGCAGTATTTT	CAWSVQLLYGTSGPTDTQYF